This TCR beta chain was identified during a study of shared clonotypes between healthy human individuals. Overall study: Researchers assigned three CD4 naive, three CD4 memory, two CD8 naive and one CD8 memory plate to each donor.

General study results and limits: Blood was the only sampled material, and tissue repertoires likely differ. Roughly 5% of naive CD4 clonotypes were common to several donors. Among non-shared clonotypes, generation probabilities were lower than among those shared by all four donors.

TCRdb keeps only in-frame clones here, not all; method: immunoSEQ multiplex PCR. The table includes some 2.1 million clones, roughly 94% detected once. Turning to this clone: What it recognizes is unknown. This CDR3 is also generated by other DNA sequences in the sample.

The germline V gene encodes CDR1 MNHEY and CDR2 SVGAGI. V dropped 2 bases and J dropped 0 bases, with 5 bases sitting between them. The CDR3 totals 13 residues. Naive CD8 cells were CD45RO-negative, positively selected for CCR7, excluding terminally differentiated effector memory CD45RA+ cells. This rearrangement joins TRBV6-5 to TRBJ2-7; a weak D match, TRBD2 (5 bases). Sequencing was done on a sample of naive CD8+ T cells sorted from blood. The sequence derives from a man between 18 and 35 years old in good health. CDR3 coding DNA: TGTGCCAGCAGTTACGAGGGCTCCTACGAGCAGTACTTC. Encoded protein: CASSYEGSYEQYF.